Listed here are 7 T cell receptor beta chains from one sample, sequenced in a study of cytomegalovirus exposure and HLA in healthy donors. Amplification used 60 Vbeta primers and 13 Jbeta primers. Generated by immunoSEQ multiplex PCR, the TCRdb table keeps only in-frame clones and is missing some. The table has 150,000 to 200,000 clones, 77% seen once. Sequencing was carried out using PBMCs. Every receptor here comes from a woman in her thirties in good health and CMV-seronegative.

The chain recombines TRBV11-3 with TRBJ2-5; 13 bases align to TRBD2. J lost 0 bases, V lost 5 bases, and 6 bases had no gene match. The CDR3 consists of 17 residues. Germline values: CDR1 SGHNT, CDR2 YENEEA. The CDR3 loop is CASSQGLAGVYQETQYF. The CDR3 DNA is TGTGCCAGCAGCCAAGGACTAGCGGGGGTGTACCAAGAGACCCAGTACTTC.

This chain links TRBV27 with TRBJ1-1; D possibly corresponds to TRBD1 (5 bases). Deletions cut 3 bases from V and 4 bases from J, with 24 bases between. The CDR3 extends over 18 amino acids. Per the germline V gene, CDR1 is MNHEY and CDR2 is SMNVEV (reference sequence). CDR3 sequence (DNA): TGTGCCAGCAGTTTGTTCGCAGGGTATATGGTCAAGGGCACTGAAGCTTTCTTT. Translation: CASSLFAGYMVKGTEAFF.

The V and J genes are TRBV28 and TRBJ1-2; 10 bases are shared with TRBD1. Germline assignment: CDR1 MDHEN and CDR2 SYDVKM. V lost 5 bases to trimming and J lost 5 bases; unmatched junction nucleotides: 5. The CDR3 has 14 amino acids. CDR3 coding DNA: TGTGCCAGCAGTGGAGGACAGGGGGAATATGGCTACACCTTC. It encodes CASSGGQGEYGYTF.

The V and J genes are TRBV9 and TRBJ2-2, with 16 bases fitting TRBD2. Germline lookup yields CDR1 SGDLS and CDR2 YYNGEE. The V and J ends lost 0 bases and 4 bases, in that order; junction bases with no gene match: 6. The CDR3 is made up of 19 amino acids. DNA for the CDR3: TGTGCCAGCAGCGTAGGGGGACTAGCGGGAGGGCCAAGCACCGGGGAGCTGTTTTTT. It encodes CASSVGGLAGGPSTGELFF. The full variable domain, completed using reference TRBV9 and TRBJ2-2, is DSGVTQTPKHLITATGQRVTLRCSPRSGDLSVYWYQQSLDQGLQFLIQYYNGEERAKGNILERFSAQQFPDLHSELNLSSLELGDSALYFCASSVGGLAGGPSTGELFFGEGSRLTVL.

The chain carries TRBV29-1 and TRBJ2-7, with TRBD1 matching over 8 bases. Germline values: CDR1 SQVTM, CDR2 ANQGSEA. This CDR3 contains 13 residues. V gave up 4 bases and J gave up 7 bases; unmatched junction bases: 9. In DNA form, the CDR3 reads TGCAGCGTTGGAGAGACAGGGGTGGGGGAGCAGTACTTC. It codes for CSVGETGVGEQYF.

This clone is a singleton in its sample. The J gene is TRBJ1-3, the V gene TRBV19; D is uncertain. Trimming took 3 bases from V and 3 from J, leaving 15 bases between them. Germline lookup yields CDR1 LNHDA and CDR2 SQIVND (reference sequence). The CDR3 is made up of 16 amino acids. In nucleotides, the CDR3 is TGTGCCAGTAGTATGGGCCCGGGAATAATTGGAAACACCATATATTTT. This gives the protein CASSMGPGIIGNTIYF.

The CDR3 spells CASSGTSGPYEQYF. As DNA, the CDR3 is TGTGCCAGCAGCGGGACTAGCGGACCCTACGAGCAGTACTTC. V is TRBV7-2 and J is TRBJ2-7, with 11 bases matching TRBD2. The CDR3 runs 14 residues. The J segment lost 2 bases and the V segment lost 5 bases, leaving 2 bases of the junction unmatched. Germline V lookup: CDR1 SGHTA, CDR2 FQGNSA.